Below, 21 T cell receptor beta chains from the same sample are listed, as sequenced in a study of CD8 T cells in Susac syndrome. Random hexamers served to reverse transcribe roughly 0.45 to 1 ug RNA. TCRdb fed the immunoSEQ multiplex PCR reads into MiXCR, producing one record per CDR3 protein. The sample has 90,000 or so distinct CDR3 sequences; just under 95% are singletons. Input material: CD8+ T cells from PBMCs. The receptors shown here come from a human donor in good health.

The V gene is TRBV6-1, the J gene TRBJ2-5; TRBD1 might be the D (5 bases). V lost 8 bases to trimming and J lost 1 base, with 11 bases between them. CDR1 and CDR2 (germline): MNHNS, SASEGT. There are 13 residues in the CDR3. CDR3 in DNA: TGTGCCAGCGGCAGACAGATCCAAGAGACCCAGTACTTC. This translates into CASGRQIQETQYF.

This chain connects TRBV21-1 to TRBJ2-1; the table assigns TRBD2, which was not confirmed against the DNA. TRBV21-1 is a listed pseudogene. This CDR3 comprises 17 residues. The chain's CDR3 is CASSKAGLAGSYNEQFF. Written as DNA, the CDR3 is TGTGCCAGCAGCAAAGCGGGACTAGCGGGCTCCTACAATGAGCAGTTCTTC.

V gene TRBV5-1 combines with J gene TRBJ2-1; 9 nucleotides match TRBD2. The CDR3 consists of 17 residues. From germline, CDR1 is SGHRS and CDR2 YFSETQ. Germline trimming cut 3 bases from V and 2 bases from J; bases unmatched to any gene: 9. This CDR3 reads CASSSRTSEGPYNEQFF. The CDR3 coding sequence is TGCGCCAGCAGCTCACGGACTAGCGAGGGACCCTACAATGAGCAGTTCTTC. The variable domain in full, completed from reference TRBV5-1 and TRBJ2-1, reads KAGVTQTPRYLIKTRGQQVTLSCSPISGHRSVSWYQQTPGQGLQFLFEYFSETQRNKGNFPGRFSGRQFSNSRSEMNVSTLELGDSALYLCASSSRTSEGPYNEQFFGPGTRLTVL.

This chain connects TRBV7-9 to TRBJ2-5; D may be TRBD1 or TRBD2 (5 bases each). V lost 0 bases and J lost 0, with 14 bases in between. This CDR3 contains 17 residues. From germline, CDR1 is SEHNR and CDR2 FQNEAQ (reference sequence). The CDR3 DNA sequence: TGTGCCAGCAGCTTAGCTCCGGGACCCAACAACCAAGAGACCCAGTACTTC. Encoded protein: CASSLAPGPNNQETQYF.

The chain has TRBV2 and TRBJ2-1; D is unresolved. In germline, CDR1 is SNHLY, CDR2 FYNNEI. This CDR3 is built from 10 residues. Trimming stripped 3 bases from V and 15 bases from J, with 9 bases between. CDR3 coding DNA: TGTGCCAGCAGTGACGGCGTCCCGTTCTTC. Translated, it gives CASSDGVPFF.

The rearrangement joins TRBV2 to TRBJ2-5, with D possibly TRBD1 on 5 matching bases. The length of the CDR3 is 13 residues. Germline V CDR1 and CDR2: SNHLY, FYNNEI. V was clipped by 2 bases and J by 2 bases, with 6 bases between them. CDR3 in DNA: TGTGCCAGCAGTGAAAACAGGCAAGAGACCCAGTACTTC. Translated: CASSENRQETQYF. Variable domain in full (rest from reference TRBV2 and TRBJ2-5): EPEVTQTPSHQVTQMGQEVILRCVPISNHLYFYWYRQILGQKVEFLVSFYNNEISEKSEIFDDQFSVERPDGSNFTLKIRSTKLEDSAMYFCASSENRQETQYFGPGTRLLVL.

The CDR3 region has the DNA TGTGCCAGCAGTCCGGACAGCATTGACGAGCAGTACTTC. It is translated as CASSPDSIDEQYF. The chain has TRBV5-4 and TRBJ2-7, with D perhaps TRBD1 (6 bases). The ends were cut back, 5 bases at V and 5 bases at J, with 14 bases in the middle. Per the germline V gene, CDR1 is SGHNT and CDR2 is YYREEE (reference sequence). This CDR3 comprises 13 residues.

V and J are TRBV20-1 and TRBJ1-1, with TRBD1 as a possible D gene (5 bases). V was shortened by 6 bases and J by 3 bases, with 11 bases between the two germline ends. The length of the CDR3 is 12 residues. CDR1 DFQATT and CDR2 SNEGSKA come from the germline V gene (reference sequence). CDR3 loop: CSARAGDTEAFF. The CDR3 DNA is TGCAGTGCCAGGGCCGGGGACACTGAAGCTTTCTTT.

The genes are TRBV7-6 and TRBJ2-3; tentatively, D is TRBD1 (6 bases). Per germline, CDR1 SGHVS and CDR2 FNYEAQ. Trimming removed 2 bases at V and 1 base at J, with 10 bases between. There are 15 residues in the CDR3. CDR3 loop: CASSLKQGGTDTQYF. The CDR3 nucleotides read TGTGCCAGCAGCTTAAAACAGGGCGGCACAGATACGCAGTATTTT.

The CDR3 loop reads CASSGGGAGANVLTF. The DNA of the CDR3 is TGTGCCAGCAGCGGCGGGGGAGCCGGGGCCAACGTCCTGACTTTC. The chain recombines TRBV9 with TRBJ2-6; 7 bases are shared with TRBD2. Trimming cost V 3 bases and J 4 bases; bases outside gene matches: 4. The germline CDR1 and CDR2 sequences are SGDLS and YYNGEE. This CDR3 has 15 amino acids.

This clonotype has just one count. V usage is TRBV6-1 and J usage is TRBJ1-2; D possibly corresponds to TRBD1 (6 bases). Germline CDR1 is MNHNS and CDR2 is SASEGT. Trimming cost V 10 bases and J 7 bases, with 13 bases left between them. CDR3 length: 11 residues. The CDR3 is CATRGGSGYTF. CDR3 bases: TGTGCCACCAGAGGGGGGAGTGGCTACACCTTC.

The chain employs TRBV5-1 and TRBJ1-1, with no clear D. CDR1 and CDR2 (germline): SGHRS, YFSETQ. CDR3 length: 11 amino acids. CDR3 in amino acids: CATAGNDGAFF. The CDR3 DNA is TGCGCAACAGCGGGGAACGACGGAGCTTTCTTT. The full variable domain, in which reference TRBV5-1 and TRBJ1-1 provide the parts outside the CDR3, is KAGVTQTPRYLIKTRGQQVTLSCSPISGHRSVSWYQQTPGQGLQFLFEYFSETQRNKGNFPGRFSGRQFSNSRSEMNVSTLELGDSALYLCATAGNDGAFFGQGTRLTVV.

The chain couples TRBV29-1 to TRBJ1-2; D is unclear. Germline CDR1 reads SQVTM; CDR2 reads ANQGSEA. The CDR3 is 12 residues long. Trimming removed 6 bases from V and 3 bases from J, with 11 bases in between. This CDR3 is CSVNNRDYGYTF. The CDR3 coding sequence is TGCAGCGTGAACAATCGGGACTATGGCTACACCTTC.

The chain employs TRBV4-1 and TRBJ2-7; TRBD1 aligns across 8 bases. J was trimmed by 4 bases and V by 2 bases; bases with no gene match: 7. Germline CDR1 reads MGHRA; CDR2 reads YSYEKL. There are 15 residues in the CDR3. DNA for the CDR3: TGCGCCAGCAGCCAACAGACAGGGGTAGGATACGAGCAGTACTTC. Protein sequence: CASSQQTGVGYEQYF.

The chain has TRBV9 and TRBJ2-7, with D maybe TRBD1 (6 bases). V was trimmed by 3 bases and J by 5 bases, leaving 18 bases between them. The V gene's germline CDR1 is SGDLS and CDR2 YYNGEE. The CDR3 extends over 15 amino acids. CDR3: CASSGTGTPTNEQYF. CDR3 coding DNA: TGTGCCAGCAGCGGCACCGGGACACCGACGAACGAGCAGTACTTC.

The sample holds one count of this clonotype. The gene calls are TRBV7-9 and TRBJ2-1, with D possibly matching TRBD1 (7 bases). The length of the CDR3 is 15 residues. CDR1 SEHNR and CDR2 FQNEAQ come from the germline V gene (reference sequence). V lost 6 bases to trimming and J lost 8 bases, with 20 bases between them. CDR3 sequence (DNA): TGTGCCAGCAGTCCCTGGCAGGGGGGCAACGATGAGCAGTTCTTC. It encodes CASSPWQGGNDEQFF.

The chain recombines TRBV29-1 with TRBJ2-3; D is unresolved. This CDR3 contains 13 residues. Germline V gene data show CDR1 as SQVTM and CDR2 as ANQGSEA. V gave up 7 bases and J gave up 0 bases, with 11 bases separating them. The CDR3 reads CSAHGPSTDTQYF. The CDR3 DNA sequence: TGCAGCGCCCATGGACCTAGCACAGATACGCAGTATTTT.

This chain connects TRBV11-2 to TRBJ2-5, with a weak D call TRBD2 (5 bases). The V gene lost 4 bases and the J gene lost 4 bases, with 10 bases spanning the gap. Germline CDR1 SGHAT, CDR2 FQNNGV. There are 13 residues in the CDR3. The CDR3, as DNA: TGTGCCAGCAGCTCCCGGGAATCAGAGACCCAGTACTTC. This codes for CASSSRESETQYF.

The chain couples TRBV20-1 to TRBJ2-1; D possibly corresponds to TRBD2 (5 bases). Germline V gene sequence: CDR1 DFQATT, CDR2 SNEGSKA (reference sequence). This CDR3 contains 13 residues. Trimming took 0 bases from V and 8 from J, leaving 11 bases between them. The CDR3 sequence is CSARDQRRDEQFF. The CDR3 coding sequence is TGCAGTGCTAGAGACCAGCGGCGGGATGAGCAGTTCTTC.

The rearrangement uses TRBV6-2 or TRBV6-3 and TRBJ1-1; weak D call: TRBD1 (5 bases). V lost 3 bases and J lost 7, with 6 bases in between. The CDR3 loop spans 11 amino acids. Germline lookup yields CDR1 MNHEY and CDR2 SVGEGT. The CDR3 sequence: CASSYGGEAFF. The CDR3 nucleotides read TGTGCCAGCAGTTATGGGGGTGAAGCTTTCTTT.

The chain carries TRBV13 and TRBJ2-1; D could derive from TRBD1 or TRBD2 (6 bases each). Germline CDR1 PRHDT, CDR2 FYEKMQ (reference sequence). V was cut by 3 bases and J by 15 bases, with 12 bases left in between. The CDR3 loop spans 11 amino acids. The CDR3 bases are TGTGCCAGCAGCTTGGGGGGCTCGCCGTTCTTC. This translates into CASSLGGSPFF.